The clone carrying this T cell receptor (beta chain) was counted only a few times. These data originate in a study of blood T cell repertoires in COVID-19. Study as a whole: Researchers got acute and convalescent COVID-19 samples from the United States, Italy and Spain.

The authors' processing: For nucleated cells, counts were estimated from reference gene primer amplification. TCRdb keeps only in-frame clones here, not all; method: immunoSEQ multiplex PCR. That table supplies the V and J calls and clone size; D and trimming were determined from the DNA. The repertoire consists of some 90,000 clones, with roughly 80% occurring once and the leading ten covering about 4.5%. CDR1 and CDR2 from the germline V gene are SGHDT and YYEEEE. CDR3 length: 13 residues. The V end was cut by 0 bases, the J end by 7 bases, with 7 bases between. Sequenced material: peripheral blood. The TCR was taken from a man in his 60s with acute or convalescent COVID-19. V usage is TRBV5-6 and J usage is TRBJ2-2; D perhaps matches TRBD1 (6 bases). The CDR3 DNA follows: TGTGCCAGCAGCTTGGAAGGGGGCGGGGAGCTGTTTTTT. Translating it yields CASSLEGGGELFF. The full variable domain, its missing parts supplied by reference TRBV5-6 and TRBJ2-2, is DAGVTQSPTHLIKTRGQQVTLRCSPKSGHDTVSWYQQALGQGPQFIFQYYEEEERQRGNFPDRFSGHQFPNYSSELNVNALLLGDSALYLCASSLEGGGELFFGEGSRLTVL.